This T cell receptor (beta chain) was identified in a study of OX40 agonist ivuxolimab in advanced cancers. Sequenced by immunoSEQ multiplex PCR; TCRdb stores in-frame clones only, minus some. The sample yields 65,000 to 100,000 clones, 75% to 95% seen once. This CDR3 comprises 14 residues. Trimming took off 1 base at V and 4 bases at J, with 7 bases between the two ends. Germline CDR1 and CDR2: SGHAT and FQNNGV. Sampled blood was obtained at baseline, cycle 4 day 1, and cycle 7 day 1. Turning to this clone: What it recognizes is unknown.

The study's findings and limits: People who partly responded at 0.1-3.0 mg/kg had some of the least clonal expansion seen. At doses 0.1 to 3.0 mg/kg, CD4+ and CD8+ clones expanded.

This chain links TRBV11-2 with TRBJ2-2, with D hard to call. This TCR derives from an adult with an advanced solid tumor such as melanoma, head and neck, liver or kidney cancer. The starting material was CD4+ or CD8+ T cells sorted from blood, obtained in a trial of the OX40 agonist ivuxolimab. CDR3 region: CASSLVDLTGELFF. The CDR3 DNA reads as TGTGCCAGCAGCTTAGTAGACCTCACCGGGGAGCTGTTTTTT.